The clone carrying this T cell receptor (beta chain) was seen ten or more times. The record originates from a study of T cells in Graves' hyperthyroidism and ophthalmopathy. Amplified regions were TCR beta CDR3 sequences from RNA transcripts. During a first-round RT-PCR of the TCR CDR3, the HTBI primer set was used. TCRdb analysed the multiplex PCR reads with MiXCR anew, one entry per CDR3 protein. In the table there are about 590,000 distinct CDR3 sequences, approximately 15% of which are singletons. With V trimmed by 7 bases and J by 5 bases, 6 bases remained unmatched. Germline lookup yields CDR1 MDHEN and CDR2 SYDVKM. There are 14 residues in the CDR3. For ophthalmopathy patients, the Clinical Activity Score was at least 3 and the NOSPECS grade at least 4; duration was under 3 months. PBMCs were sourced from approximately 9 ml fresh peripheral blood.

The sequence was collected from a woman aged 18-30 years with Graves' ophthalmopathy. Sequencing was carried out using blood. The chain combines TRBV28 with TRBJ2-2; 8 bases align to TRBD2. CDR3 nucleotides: TGTGCCAGCACAACGGGAGGGCTTACCGGGGAGCTGTTTTTT. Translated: CASTTGGLTGELFF.